This TCR beta chain was observed in a study of regulatory T cells in long-lasting Graves disease (dated by TCRdb to 2020 to 2022). About the study as a whole: Antithyroid drugs had been taken for less than 3 months by newly diagnosed Graves' disease patients. Persistent Graves' disease patients were compared with newly diagnosed Graves' disease patients by peripheral blood TCR sequencing and RNA sequencing. The study was conducted in China and was registered as a clinical trial. TCR sequencing covered about 13 persistent and some 20 newly diagnosed Graves' disease patients, approximately 33 samples in total.

What the research found in general, with its limitations: Sequencing and analysis were restricted to the TCR beta chain. TRBV28, TRBJ1-2 and TRBJ2-5 were preferentially used in persistent disease, while TRBV20-1 and TRBJ2-1 were favored in newly diagnosed disease. A larger number of public clonotypes was shared among persistent patients (fewer than 3,000) than among newly diagnosed patients (more than 850). The small sample size was acknowledged by the authors as a limitation that may reduce accuracy. Only peripheral blood was studied, because thyroid tissue, the primary lesion, was inaccessible. Compared with newly diagnosed patients, persistent Graves' disease patients had lower TCR Shannon entropy and fewer highly expanded clones, which suggests clonal expansion.

Libraries were prepared through multiplex PCR. The instrument was an Illumina HiSeq 4000. To build TCR beta libraries, CDR3 regions were amplified by Arm-PCR using iRepertoire HTBI primers. Before sequencing, the PCR products underwent gel purification. From the authors' description of their analysis: A total of fewer than 70 TRBV and under 15 TRBJ segments were identified across samples and were used for gene usage analysis of CDR3 amino acid clonotypes. Filtered high-quality paired reads were merged into contigs using COPE and FqMerger. Contigs were aligned with BLAST to IMGT TRBV, TRBD and TRBJ reference genes, and CDR3 was defined per IMGT. Clonotypes above 0.1% frequency were classified as highly expanded clones. Shannon entropy was used to measure repertoire diversity, and the Gini coefficient was used to measure V-J evenness. A clonotype was considered public if more than one individual shared it. Using fastp at Q25 and MiXCR, TCRdb reprocessed the public reads and kept productive beta chains. Rows are combined by CDR3 protein, so each entry shows the most common genes and DNA. TCRdb's processing, not the authors' own work, is the source of the V and J calls. The sample table shows about 470,000 distinct CDR3 sequences, and about 17% are seen once. About 12% of the sample belongs to the ten largest clones.

The time point label on this specimen signifies: newly diagnosed GD, antithyroid drugs for less than 3 months. For both TCR sequencing and RNA sequencing, RNA was extracted from PBMCs in TRIzol. Graves' disease was diagnosed according to American Thyroid Association guidelines. Patients for the study were recruited at an endocrinology department in Xi'an, China. Each patient gave 9 to 10 milliliters of peripheral blood, collected in an EDTA anticoagulant tube. Ficoll Paque Plus density gradient separation was used to isolate PBMCs, and no further T cell sorting was done. RNA quality was checked with an Agilent 2100 Bioanalyzer and agarose gel, and concentration with a NanoDrop 2000. This clonotype has only one observation. It has no known antigen specificity. No base quality values were provided; no much bigger clone lies one nucleotide off. One read provides weak support. The CDR3 measures 18 amino acids from cysteine to phenylalanine. CDR3 DNA only is kept here, 54 bases in frame from base 1. Trimming costs V 0 bases and J 0 bases, and their ends lie 19 bases apart. In the germline V gene (reference sequence), CDR1 corresponds to DFQATT and CDR2 to SNEGSKA.

These same data were also listed under a study on T cells in Graves' hyperthyroidism and ophthalmopathy. According to the second study: Stable Graves' hyperthyroidism was defined as the absence of progression to ophthalmopathy over 18 months of follow-up. Hyperthyroidism patients were aged 18 to 65 years and newly diagnosed, with disease duration of less than 2 months. Exclusion was applied to patients with uncontrolled infections, other autoimmune diseases, pregnancy or lactation. Diagnoses were based on clinical symptoms, serum thyroxine and TRAb, thyroid ultrasound and orbital computed tomography. The TCR CDR3 was subjected to a first round of RT-PCR using the HTBI primer set and the Qiagen OneStep RT-PCR kit. Most expanded thyroid clonotypes (frequency above 0.001) were also found in blood, which suggests that blood repertoires may mirror thyroid immune responses. A model built on a 13 V-J signature distinguished ophthalmopathy from stable hyperthyroidism, reaching approximately 89% sensitivity and 81.08% specificity in cross-validation and 80%/75% in testing. In validation, progression to ophthalmopathy was predicted by the model with nearly 71% sensitivity and around 76% specificity, a median of around 5.9 months before onset. A discovery cohort of approximately 100 patients, 43 with Graves' ophthalmopathy and about 60 with stable Graves' hyperthyroidism, was used to find distinguishing TCR V-J signatures. Prospective prediction of ophthalmopathy was tested in an independent validation cohort of approximately 18 hyperthyroidism patients and 17 patients who later progressed to ophthalmopathy. The roughly 100 discovery patients were randomly split 7:3 into training and test sets. In addition, the study compared T-cell repertoires in thyroid tissue and in blood from six Graves' hyperthyroidism patients. Following sampling, methimazole starting at 30 mg daily was given to hyperthyroidism patients, and high-dose intravenous methylprednisolone was given to ophthalmopathy patients. A second multiplex PCR round built the libraries, followed by size selection and purification. Paired-end sequencing of the libraries was performed with 100 bp reads on an Illumina HiSeq2000. Raw data were processed with SOAPnuke, discarding reads with adapters, uncalled bases, mean Phred below 15, or no exact constant-primer or identifier match. COPE v1.2.5 was used to merge the high-quality paired reads, and each unique nucleotide sequence was defined as a clonotype. MiTCR v1.1 was used to align clonotypes to the IMGT TRBV, TRBD and TRBJ reference segments. The analysis included only V-J combinations with a frequency above 0.0001, which together covered 99% to 99.2% of the repertoires. The TCS score was defined as the ratio of F50 (clonal expansion) to E x V (chaos), calculated using BLOSUM62-based TCRdist between CDR3 peptides within each V-J. Welch's t-statistics and random forest reduced 500 to 650 V-J features to 10 to 15, which were used in a naive Bayes classifier (R e1071). Sample size was not statistically predetermined, and investigators were not blinded to group allocation. The paper describes TCR Vbeta CDR3 sequencing of about 140 peripheral blood samples, made up of some 42 ophthalmopathy patients, roughly 80 hyperthyroidism patients and 17 progressor patients.

Sequencing was performed on peripheral blood mononuclear cells (PBMCs), taken at new diagnosis, from a patient treated with antithyroid drugs. The receptor was isolated from a man aged 35-49 years with Graves disease. Donor details come from another sample of the same person, matched by shared clones. The receptor chain draws on TRBV20-1 and TRBJ2-3; the D gene is perhaps TRBD2, on 6 matching bases. The encoded CDR3 is CSARDVSALALSTDTQYF. The sequenced DNA is TGCAGTGCTAGAGACGTGTCGGCTCTAGCGCTTAGCACAGATACGCAGTATTTT.